This entry describes one T cell receptor (beta chain). The data originate from a study of radiation and T cells in renal cell carcinoma. Across the study: Nephrectomy followed 15 Gy stereotactic body radiation by 4 weeks.

TCRdb's copy holds only in-frame clones and misses some; the assay was immunoSEQ multiplex PCR. The sample includes 150,000 or so clones, roughly 84% of them seen just once. As to time point: baseline pretreatment blood. Treatment noted: 15 Gy SBRT to primary tumor, nephrectomy 4 weeks later. Clear cell pathology was present in this patient's renal cell carcinoma. The source of this sequence is a woman between 45 and 60 years old with renal cell carcinoma. The sample here was blood, taken from a patient whose treatment included radiotherapy and nephrectomy.

The CDR3 DNA follows: TGTGCCAGCTCGGGGAGTGGGGCTAACTATGGCTACACCTTC. It encodes CASSGSGANYGYTF. J is TRBJ1-2 and V is TRBV18; D is uncertain. CDR1 is KGHSH and CDR2 is LQKENI in the germline V gene. V was trimmed by 6 bases and J by 0 bases, leaving 11 bases between them. This CDR3 spans 14 amino acids.